The text below deals with one T cell receptor (beta chain). Genomic DNA served as template for TCR beta VDJ and CDR3 profiling. TCRdb itself ran the reads through MiXCR, one entry per CDR3 protein. The sample includes 180,000 or so distinct CDR3 sequences, more than 60% of them seen just once. The data are from a study of CD8+CD57+ T cells in acquired aplastic anemia. About the research overall: Sorted CD4+ and CD8+ cells gave an average of around 3.1 ug of DNA.

Germline V gives CDR1 DFQATT, CDR2 SNEGSKA (reference sequence). Deletions cut 3 bases from V and 6 bases from J, with 18 bases between. The CDR3 contains 15 residues. Whoever was chosen for sequencing had shown CD8+CD57+ cell expansion by flow cytometry. The J gene is TRBJ1-5, the V gene TRBV20-1; D is perhaps TRBD1 (6 bases). This receptor was obtained from a human donor with aplastic anemia. Sequencing was done on a sample of sorted CD4+, CD8+, or CD8+CD57+ T cells (not recorded which) from PBMCs. In DNA, the CDR3 is TGCAGTGCTAGTAAGTCCAGGGGAAGCCCTCAGCCCCAGCATTTT. This encodes CSASKSRGSPQPQHF.